The 7 T cell receptor beta chains given below trace back to one sample, sequenced in a study of regulatory T cells in long-lasting Graves disease. The sample's time point: newly diagnosed GD, antithyroid drugs for less than 3 months. TCR sequences were obtained from RNA taken from PBMCs. Sequencing libraries for TCR beta were prepared with iRepertoire HTBI primers and Arm-PCR of CDR3 regions. MiXCR was run by TCRdb on the multiplex PCR reads, yielding one entry per CDR3 protein. Of roughly 320,000 distinct CDR3 sequences in the sample, 16% were seen once. These records were also assigned to another study, of T cells in Graves' hyperthyroidism and ophthalmopathy.

The specimen was peripheral blood mononuclear cells (PBMCs), collected at new diagnosis, from a patient treated with antithyroid drugs. These receptors all come from a man in his forties with Graves disease.

This clonotype showed up just a few times. The gene calls are TRBV9 and TRBJ2-2; 13 positions agree with TRBD2. With 4 bases clipped from V and 5 bases from J, the junction kept 5 bases outside the gene matches. CDR3 size: 16 residues. Germline V gives CDR1 SGDLS, CDR2 YYNGEE. The CDR3 spells CASSSGLAGNTGELFF. The CDR3 region has the DNA TGTGCCAGCAGCTCGGGACTAGCGGGGAATACCGGGGAGCTGTTTTTT.

The gene calls are TRBV4-2 and TRBJ2-6; D is unclear. In germline, CDR1 is LGHNA, CDR2 YNFKEQ. The CDR3 runs 13 residues. V gave up 8 bases and J gave up 8 bases, with 13 bases separating them. Here the CDR3 reads CASGEQSTNVLTF. The CDR3 nucleotides are TGTGCCAGCGGGGAACAGTCAACCAACGTCCTGACTTTC.

The sample holds many counts of this clonotype. The chain couples TRBV20-1 to TRBJ2-7; 8 positions agree with TRBD1. The CDR3 loop spans 16 amino acids. The germline CDR1 and CDR2 sequences are DFQATT and SNEGSKA (reference sequence). V lost 5 bases to trimming and J lost 7 bases; unmatched junction nucleotides: 19. CDR3 sequence reads: CSASNPRAGGGGEQYF. CDR3 DNA: TGCAGTGCTTCCAATCCCAGGGCAGGGGGCGGCGGGGAGCAGTACTTC.

The CDR3 protein is CASSGGMSFRAFF. CDR3 sequence (DNA): TGTGCCAGCAGTGGCGGAATGAGTTTCCGAGCTTTCTTT. The chain carries TRBV28 and TRBJ1-1; D remains unclear. V dropped 5 bases and J dropped 10 bases, with 17 bases sitting between them. This CDR3 spans 13 amino acids. Germline V gives CDR1 MDHEN, CDR2 SYDVKM.

This clonotype was recorded only once. The chain is built from TRBV11-2 and TRBJ1-1, with 7 bases aligning to TRBD1. V gave up 7 bases and J gave up 2 bases; unmatched junction bases: 10. The V gene's germline CDR1 is SGHAT and CDR2 FQNNGV. The CDR3 has 15 amino acids. CDR3 loop: CASNRLTGINTEAFF. In DNA form, the CDR3 reads TGTGCCAGCAACCGACTGACAGGGATTAACACTGAAGCTTTCTTT. The variable domain in full, completed from reference TRBV11-2 and TRBJ1-1, reads EAGVAQSPRYKIIEKRQSVAFWCNPISGHATLYWYQQILGQGPKLLIQFQNNGVVDDSQLPKDRFSAERLKGVDSTLKIQPAKLEDSAVYLCASNRLTGINTEAFFGQGTRLTVV.

This clonotype was counted at least ten times. A read error may be the cause here, since a much bigger clone is one base away. The V gene is TRBV6-2 or TRBV6-3, the J gene TRBJ1-1; D gene unclear. The CDR3 loop spans 13 amino acids. V lost 6 bases, J lost 0 bases, and 8 bases lay in between. In germline, CDR1 is MNHEY, CDR2 SVGEGT. CDR3 region: CASRETVNTEAFF. The CDR3, as DNA: TGTGCCAGCAGGGAGACGGTGAACACTGAAGCTTTCTTT.

Many counts were recorded for this clonotype. The chain employs TRBV18 and TRBJ1-6, with 9 nucleotides matching TRBD1. This CDR3 is built from 15 residues. Germline CDR1 and CDR2: KGHSH and LQKENI. The ends lost 1 base at V and 10 bases at J; junction bases unmatched: 5. CDR3 loop: CASSPRGTGLSPLHF. CDR3 in DNA: TGTGCCAGCTCACCACGGGGGACAGGGTTATCACCCCTCCACTTT.